The rows below give T cell receptor beta chains drawn from one sample of a study of blood T cell repertoires in COVID-19. The repertoire was sequenced with immunoSEQ multiplex PCR; TCRdb's copy has only in-frame clones and lacks some. The table shows approximately 46,000 clones, with around 88% occurring only once. The specimen sequenced was peripheral blood. The receptors come from a human donor in a cohort sampled during active COVID-19. Each CDR3 is given with its conserved first and last residue. D genes are given only for firm matches. Size tells how often a clone was seen (once, few, many) or the class of an expanded clone, and some rows leave it out.

V gene: TRBV11-1; D gene: TRBD1; clone size: once; J gene: TRBJ1-2; CDR3 DNA: TGTGCCAGCAGAGGTAATCCAATCAGCGTGGGCAGGGGGCCCACCTTC; CDR3 protein: CASRGNPISVGRGPTF
V gene: TRBV7-2; D gene: TRBD2; clone size: .; J gene: TRBJ2-2; CDR3 DNA: TGTGCCAGCAGCTCCCCGCTACTAGCGGGGGGGCAGGTCGGGGAGCTGTTTTTT; CDR3 protein: CASSSPLLAGGQVGELFF
V gene: TRBV6-2/TRBV6-3; D gene: .; clone size: .; J gene: TRBJ2-4; CDR3 DNA: TGTGCCAGCAGTTACTTCGACATCCTAGCCAAAAACATTCAGTACTTC; CDR3 protein: CASSYFDILAKNIQYF
V gene: TRBV2; D gene: .; clone size: .; J gene: TRBJ1-3; CDR3 DNA: TGTGCCAGCAGTGAAAGAGGGACTGGAAACACCATATATTTT; CDR3 protein: CASSERGTGNTIYF
V gene: TRBV15; D gene: TRBD2; clone size: .; J gene: TRBJ2-3; CDR3 DNA: TGTGCCACCAGCATGGGACTAGCGGATACGCAGTATTTT; CDR3 protein: CATSMGLADTQYF
V gene: TRBV30; D gene: .; clone size: .; J gene: TRBJ1-5; CDR3 DNA: TGTGCCTGGAGTGTACGAGGGCAGGCCCGAAATCAGCCCCAGCATTTT; CDR3 protein: CAWSVRGQARNQPQHF
V gene: TRBV19; D gene: .; clone size: few; J gene: TRBJ1-4; CDR3 DNA: TGTGCCAGTAGTAGCAGGGCAAGGACAAATGAAAAACTGTTTTTT; CDR3 protein: CASSSRARTNEKLFF
V gene: TRBV5-1; D gene: .; clone size: once; J gene: TRBJ1-3; CDR3 DNA: TGCGCCAGCAGCTTGGTTCAGGCCCGTTTTGGAAACACCATATATTTT; CDR3 protein: CASSLVQARFGNTIYF
V gene: TRBV18; D gene: .; clone size: few; J gene: TRBJ2-7; CDR3 DNA: TGTGCCAGCTCACAGGGGGACGACTACGAGCAGTACTTC; CDR3 protein: CASSQGDDYEQYF
V gene: TRBV5-4; D gene: TRBD2; clone size: .; J gene: TRBJ2-5; CDR3 DNA: TGTGCCAGCAGTGCCGGGACTAGCGGGAGTTTGACCCAGTACTTC; CDR3 protein: CASSAGTSGSLTQYF
V gene: TRBV10-1; D gene: .; clone size: .; J gene: TRBJ2-3; CDR3 DNA: TGCGCCAGCAGCCAAAACCTGTTTAGCGGACCAGATACGCAGTATTTT; CDR3 protein: CASSQNLFSGPDTQYF
V gene: TRBV27; D gene: .; clone size: .; J gene: TRBJ2-7; CDR3 DNA: TGTGCCAGCAGTTTGGAACCCGACAGATCCTACGAGCAGTACTTC; CDR3 protein: CASSLEPDRSYEQYF
V gene: TRBV10-2; D gene: TRBD2; clone size: once; J gene: TRBJ2-1; CDR3 DNA: TGCGCCAGCACTTACGGACTAGCGGGGGTCAATGAGCAGTTCTTC; CDR3 protein: CASTYGLAGVNEQFF
V gene: TRBV7-9; D gene: TRBD1; clone size: .; J gene: TRBJ1-5; CDR3 DNA: TGTGCCAGCAGCTTGACAGGGAGCAATCAGCCCCAGCATTTT; CDR3 protein: CASSLTGSNQPQHF
V gene: TRBV5-1; D gene: TRBD1; clone size: .; J gene: TRBJ1-4; CDR3 DNA: TGCGCCAGCAGCTTGTGGGGGACAGGGGCTGAAAAACTGTTTTTT; CDR3 protein: CASSLWGTGAEKLFF
V gene: TRBV5-4; D gene: TRBD2; clone size: .; J gene: TRBJ2-3; CDR3 DNA: TGTGCCAGCAGCCGGACTAGCGGGGTCGCAGATACGCAGTATTTT; CDR3 protein: CASSRTSGVADTQYF
V gene: TRBV7-8; D gene: TRBD1; clone size: .; J gene: TRBJ1-2; CDR3 DNA: TGTGCCAGCAGCTTGGCCCGACAGGGGGCTAACTATGGCTACACCTTC; CDR3 protein: CASSLARQGANYGYTF
V gene: TRBV7-3; D gene: TRBD2; clone size: .; J gene: TRBJ2-7; CDR3 DNA: TGTGCCAGCAGCTTGGTTAGCGGGGTCTCCTACGAGCAGTACTTC; CDR3 protein: CASSLVSGVSYEQYF
V gene: TRBV7-2; D gene: .; clone size: .; J gene: TRBJ1-6; CDR3 DNA: TGTGCCAGCAGCGACCTGGGGCAGGGGCATTCACCCCTCCACTTT; CDR3 protein: CASSDLGQGHSPLHF
V gene: TRBV25-1; D gene: TRBD1; clone size: .; J gene: TRBJ2-5; CDR3 DNA: TGTGCCAGCAGTACCGACAGGGGGCTACAAGAGACCCAGTACTTC; CDR3 protein: CASSTDRGLQETQYF
V gene: TRBV5-6; D gene: TRBD1; clone size: .; J gene: TRBJ2-7; CDR3 DNA: TGTGCCAGCAGCTTGGACAGGGGTTACGAGCAGTACTTC; CDR3 protein: CASSLDRGYEQYF
V gene: TRBV14; D gene: .; clone size: .; J gene: TRBJ2-7; CDR3 DNA: TGTGCCAGCAGCAAAAGGGGTAGCGGAGCCTACGAGCAGTACTTC; CDR3 protein: CASSKRGSGAYEQYF
V gene: TRBV19; D gene: TRBD1; clone size: .; J gene: TRBJ1-2; CDR3 DNA: TGTGCCAGTAGGGGACAGGGGATTGTCTATGGCTACACCTTC; CDR3 protein: CASRGQGIVYGYTF
V gene: TRBV5-8; D gene: TRBD1; clone size: .; J gene: TRBJ2-6; CDR3 DNA: TGTGCCAGCAAATCCGTCCGGGACAGGGTTACTGGGGCCAACGTCCTGACTTTC; CDR3 protein: CASKSVRDRVTGANVLTF
V gene: TRBV3-1/TRBV3-2; D gene: .; clone size: .; J gene: TRBJ1-4; CDR3 DNA: TGTGCCAGCAGCCAAGGTGCAGGGCCTGAGGAAAAACTGTTTTTT; CDR3 protein: CASSQGAGPEEKLFF
V gene: TRBV29-1; D gene: .; clone size: .; J gene: TRBJ1-1; CDR3 DNA: TGCAGCGTTGACTGGGGAGGAATGAACACTGAAGCTTTCTTT; CDR3 protein: CSVDWGGMNTEAFF
V gene: TRBV30; D gene: TRBD1; clone size: .; J gene: TRBJ1-5; CDR3 DNA: TGTGCCTGGACGCCCCGGGACAGTAGCAATCAGCCCCAGCATTTT; CDR3 protein: CAWTPRDSSNQPQHF
V gene: TRBV4-1; D gene: .; clone size: .; J gene: TRBJ1-1; CDR3 DNA: TGCGCCAGCAGCCAAAGGACCTTGGGAGTTATGAACACTGAAGCTTTCTTT; CDR3 protein: CASSQRTLGVMNTEAFF
V gene: TRBV19; D gene: TRBD1; clone size: few; J gene: TRBJ1-2; CDR3 DNA: TGTGCCAGTAGTGACCAACAGGGGGCCGACTATGGCTACACCTTC; CDR3 protein: CASSDQQGADYGYTF
V gene: TRBV5-5; D gene: TRBD1; clone size: .; J gene: TRBJ2-5; CDR3 DNA: TGTGCCAGCAGCGAATTGACAGGGCGATTGGAGACCCAGTACTTC; CDR3 protein: CASSELTGRLETQYF
V gene: TRBV7-3; D gene: TRBD1; clone size: .; J gene: TRBJ2-1; CDR3 DNA: TGTGCCAGCAGCTTAAGGGGACAGGGGGCTGAGCAGTTCTTC; CDR3 protein: CASSLRGQGAEQFF
V gene: TRBV19; D gene: TRBD1; clone size: .; J gene: TRBJ1-2; CDR3 DNA: TGTGCCAGTAGCCCTAAACATTACCCACCCGGGACAGTCGCTTATGGCTACACCTTC; CDR3 protein: CASSPKHYPPGTVAYGYTF
V gene: TRBV9; D gene: TRBD1; clone size: .; J gene: TRBJ1-2; CDR3 DNA: TGTGCCAGCAGCGTAGGTCTAAGATGGTTGACAGGGAACTATGGCTACACCTTC; CDR3 protein: CASSVGLRWLTGNYGYTF
V gene: TRBV3-1/TRBV3-2; D gene: TRBD2; clone size: .; J gene: TRBJ2-2; CDR3 DNA: TGTGCCAGCAGCCAAGATCAGAAGACTAGCGGGGGGGCCCGGGGCACCGGGGAGCTGTTTTTT; CDR3 protein: CASSQDQKTSGGARGTGELFF
V gene: TRBV5-1; D gene: TRBD2; clone size: .; J gene: TRBJ2-7; CDR3 DNA: TGCGCCAGCAGCTCCGGGGCCGCGGATGGGACTAGCGGGGAGAAATTCTACGAGCAGTACTTC; CDR3 protein: CASSSGAADGTSGEKFYEQYF
V gene: TRBV9; D gene: TRBD1; clone size: .; J gene: TRBJ1-4; CDR3 DNA: TGTGCCAGCAGCCCTCCCCAGAAGGGGGCGGGAGAAAAACTGTTTTTT; CDR3 protein: CASSPPQKGAGEKLFF
V gene: TRBV6-2/TRBV6-3; D gene: .; clone size: .; J gene: TRBJ2-7; CDR3 DNA: TGTGCCAGCAGTTACCCACAGGACGAGCAGTACTTC; CDR3 protein: CASSYPQDEQYF
V gene: TRBV11-2; D gene: .; clone size: .; J gene: TRBJ1-1; CDR3 DNA: TGTGCCAGCAGCCCGAACCGGGGTTGGAACACTGAAGCTTTCTTT; CDR3 protein: CASSPNRGWNTEAFF
V gene: TRBV28; D gene: .; clone size: few; J gene: TRBJ1-3; CDR3 DNA: TGTGCCAGCAGCCCAAGGGGGGGAGGAAACACCATATATTTT; CDR3 protein: CASSPRGGGNTIYF
V gene: TRBV20-1; D gene: TRBD1; clone size: .; J gene: TRBJ1-1; CDR3 DNA: TGCAGTGCTAGTAACCCACAGGGGGTAAATGAAGCTTTCTTT; CDR3 protein: CSASNPQGVNEAFF
V gene: TRBV3-1/TRBV3-2; D gene: TRBD2; clone size: .; J gene: TRBJ2-5; CDR3 DNA: TGTGCCAGCAGCCAAAGGGGGACTAGCGGGAGTGAGACCCAGTACTTC; CDR3 protein: CASSQRGTSGSETQYF
V gene: TRBV7-9; D gene: TRBD1; clone size: few; J gene: TRBJ2-2; CDR3 DNA: TGTGCCAGCAGCCCCGTCCCGGGACAGGGCACCGGGGAGCTGTTTTTT; CDR3 protein: CASSPVPGQGTGELFF
V gene: TRBV6-5; D gene: TRBD2; clone size: .; J gene: TRBJ2-7; CDR3 DNA: TGTGCCAGCAGTACTAGCGGAGCCTACGAGCAGTACTTC; CDR3 protein: CASSTSGAYEQYF
V gene: TRBV18; D gene: TRBD1; clone size: .; J gene: TRBJ1-2; CDR3 DNA: TGTGCCAGCTCACGAACAGGGGGCTACGACTATGGCTACACCTTC; CDR3 protein: CASSRTGGYDYGYTF
V gene: TRBV19; D gene: TRBD1; clone size: once; J gene: TRBJ1-2; CDR3 DNA: TGTGCCAGTATTCGGACAGGGGGAAACTATGGCTACACCTTC; CDR3 protein: CASIRTGGNYGYTF
V gene: TRBV5-1; D gene: .; clone size: .; J gene: TRBJ2-1; CDR3 DNA: TGCGCCAGCAGATACAGAGGGGAGGATGAGCAGTTCTTC; CDR3 protein: CASRYRGEDEQFF
V gene: TRBV15; D gene: TRBD1; clone size: once; J gene: TRBJ1-1; CDR3 DNA: TGTGCCACCAGCAGAGGAGAAACGTGGACAGGGGGCAGGGGGACTGAAGCTTTCTTT; CDR3 protein: CATSRGETWTGGRGTEAFF
V gene: TRBV30; D gene: .; clone size: .; J gene: TRBJ1-3; CDR3 DNA: TGTGCCTGGAGTGTACGAGGGGCCGGGAGTGCTGGAAACACCATATATTTT; CDR3 protein: CAWSVRGAGSAGNTIYF
V gene: TRBV1; D gene: .; clone size: .; J gene: TRBJ2-4; CDR3 DNA: TGCACCAGCAGCCAAGTTGATCGGGACAGGGGGGCAAAGGCCAAAAACATTCAGTACTTC; CDR3 protein: CTSSQVDRDRGAKAKNIQYF
V gene: TRBV6-2/TRBV6-3; D gene: .; clone size: .; J gene: TRBJ1-2; CDR3 DNA: TGTGCCAGCAGCTCGACAGGTACTGGGGTTAGAGGCTACACCTTC; CDR3 protein: CASSSTGTGVRGYTF
V gene: TRBV7-2; D gene: .; clone size: .; J gene: TRBJ1-2; CDR3 DNA: TGTGCCAGCACCCTGGAGCGGCCGAACTATGGCTACACCTTC; CDR3 protein: CASTLERPNYGYTF
V gene: TRBV11-3; D gene: .; clone size: .; J gene: TRBJ2-3; CDR3 DNA: TGTGCCAGCAGCCCAAGACTGAGCCTCAGCACAGATACGCAGTATTTT; CDR3 protein: CASSPRLSLSTDTQYF
V gene: TRBV7-2; D gene: TRBD2; clone size: .; J gene: TRBJ2-3; CDR3 DNA: TGTGCCAGCAGCCTCTTAGCGGGAGGAGTGGCAGATACGCAGTATTTT; CDR3 protein: CASSLLAGGVADTQYF
V gene: TRBV5-6; D gene: TRBD1; clone size: .; J gene: TRBJ1-4; CDR3 DNA: TGTGCCAGCAGCTTGGGAGGGGGCGCATTCGGTGAAAAACTGTTTTTT; CDR3 protein: CASSLGGGAFGEKLFF
V gene: TRBV3-1/TRBV3-2; D gene: .; clone size: .; J gene: TRBJ2-3; CDR3 DNA: TGTGCCAGCAGCAGCGGCTACAGCACAGATACGCAGTATTTT; CDR3 protein: CASSSGYSTDTQYF
V gene: TRBV3-1/TRBV3-2; D gene: TRBD2; clone size: once; J gene: TRBJ2-1; CDR3 DNA: TGTGCCAGCAGCCACGGGACTAGCGGCCCCGGAGAGCAGTTCTTC; CDR3 protein: CASSHGTSGPGEQFF
V gene: TRBV3-1/TRBV3-2; D gene: .; clone size: .; J gene: TRBJ1-4; CDR3 DNA: TGTGCCAGCAGCGGGGACAAAACAACTAATGAAAAACTGTTTTTT; CDR3 protein: CASSGDKTTNEKLFF
V gene: TRBV11-2; D gene: .; clone size: .; J gene: TRBJ1-2; CDR3 DNA: TGTGCCAGCAGCCGGGGGGGGCCAACAATCCCCTATGGCTACACCTTC; CDR3 protein: CASSRGGPTIPYGYTF
V gene: TRBV5-1; D gene: .; clone size: .; J gene: TRBJ1-2; CDR3 DNA: TGCGCCAGCAGAACGGACAGTCCAATCTATGGCTACACCTTC; CDR3 protein: CASRTDSPIYGYTF
V gene: TRBV30; D gene: TRBD1; clone size: few; J gene: TRBJ1-1; CDR3 DNA: TGTGCCTGGAGTGTGGGGACAGGGGGCGCGGGGACTGAAGCTTTCTTT; CDR3 protein: CAWSVGTGGAGTEAFF